The text below deals with one T cell receptor beta chain. The data are from a study of blood T cell repertoires in COVID-19. Overall study: Sites in the United States, Italy and Spain provided acute and convalescent COVID-19 samples. PBMCs, B-cell-depleted T cells, or T cells provided the cDNA or gDNA that made up the material.

Per the study methods: Amplification from reference gene primers served as the basis for estimated nucleated cell counts. The protocol was immunoSEQ multiplex PCR, while the TCRdb copy is restricted to in-frame clones and leaves out a portion. For V, J and clone size, that table is used; D and trimming come from the DNA. Here the sample spans around 200,000 clones, about 86% being singletons. This CDR3 has 15 residues. V was clipped by 7 bases and J by 7 bases; unmatched bases: 11. CDR1 is LGHDT, CDR2 YNNKEL, per germline (reference sequence). The clonotype comes from a man between 70 and 80 years old with active or convalescent COVID-19. The sequenced sample was peripheral blood. V is TRBV3-1 (or the pseudogene TRBV3-2) and J is TRBJ2-3; TRBD2 matches 10 bases. The chain's CDR3 is CASTRGSGGINTQYF. The CDR3, as DNA: TGTGCCAGCACCCGGGGTAGCGGGGGGATAAATACGCAGTATTTT.